This T cell receptor (beta chain) was sequenced during a study of cytomegalovirus exposure and HLA in healthy donors. The trim removed 2 bases at V and 5 bases at J, leaving 12 bases unmatched. The CDR3 runs to 17 residues. Germline V gene data show CDR1 as SGHRS and CDR2 as YFSETQ. Overall study findings and caveats: Within the 100 to 150 validation repertoires, first-cohort TCR clusters tended to co-occur, according to a later analysis.

TCRdb keeps only in-frame clones here, not all; method: immunoSEQ multiplex PCR. Found here are 200,000 to 250,000 clones, 80% to 90% of them singletons; the top ten hold about 2.8%. On this clone: Its antigen remains unknown.

The TCR sequence derives from a man in his late teens or twenties in good health and CMV-seronegative. The sequencing input was PBMCs. This chain joins TRBV5-1 and TRBJ2-1; 8 bases are shared with TRBD1. CDR3 nucleotide sequence: TGCGCCAGCAGCTTAACCTCCGGGAAGACAGGGGACAATGAGCAGTTCTTC. This gives the protein CASSLTSGKTGDNEQFF.